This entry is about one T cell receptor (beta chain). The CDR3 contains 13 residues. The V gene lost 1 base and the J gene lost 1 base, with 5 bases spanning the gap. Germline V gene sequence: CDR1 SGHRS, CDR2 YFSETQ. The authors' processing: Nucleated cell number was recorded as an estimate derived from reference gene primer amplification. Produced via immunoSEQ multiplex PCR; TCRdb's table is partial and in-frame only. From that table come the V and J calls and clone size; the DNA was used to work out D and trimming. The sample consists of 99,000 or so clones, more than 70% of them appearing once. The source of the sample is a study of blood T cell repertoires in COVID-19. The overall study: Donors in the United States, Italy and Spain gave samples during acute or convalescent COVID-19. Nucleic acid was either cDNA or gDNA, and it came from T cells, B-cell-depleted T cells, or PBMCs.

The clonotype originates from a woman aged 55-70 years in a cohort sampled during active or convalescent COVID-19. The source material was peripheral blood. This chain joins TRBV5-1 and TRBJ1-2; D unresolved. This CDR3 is CASSLLDNYGYTF. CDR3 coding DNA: TGCGCCAGCAGCTTGTTAGATAACTATGGCTACACCTTC.